The 3 T cell receptor beta chains presented below share a single source sample, sequenced in a study of cytomegalovirus exposure and HLA in healthy donors. The PCR employed 60 Vbeta primers together with 13 Jbeta primers. TCRdb's table, derived via immunoSEQ multiplex PCR, lists solely in-frame clones and lacks some. There are 140,000 to 150,000 clones in the sample; over 80% occur only once, and roughly 2.8% lies in the top ten. Sequenced input: PBMCs. The receptor source for this set is a woman between 25 and 40 years old in good health and CMV-seronegative.

Only one count was recorded for this clone. V usage is TRBV19 and J usage is TRBJ2-1; unclear D gene. This CDR3 region has 13 residues. The germline gives CDR1 LNHDA, CDR2 SQIVND (reference sequence). Between the trimmed V and J ends, which lost 2 bases and 1 base, there was a span of 3 bases. CDR3: CASSIPSYNEQFF. The CDR3 nucleotides are TGTGCCAGTAGTATACCTTCCTACAATGAGCAGTTCTTC. The whole variable domain, remainder taken from reference TRBV19 and TRBJ2-1, is DGGITQSPKYLFRKEGQNVTLSCEQNLNHDAMYWYRQDPGQGLRLIYYSQIVNDFQKGDIAEGYSVSREKKESFPLTVTSAQKNPTAFYLCASSIPSYNEQFFGPGTRLTVL.

The V call is TRBV6-1, the J call TRBJ1-6, with 9 positions matching TRBD1. Germline V gives CDR1 MNHNS, CDR2 SASEGT. CDR3 length: 14 residues. Trimming at V came to 8 bases and at J to 6 bases, leaving 5 bases not matched to a gene. This CDR3 is CASGKQGANSPLHF. The CDR3 coding sequence is TGTGCCAGCGGAAAACAGGGGGCTAATTCACCCCTCCACTTT.

The chain is built from TRBV6-1 and TRBJ1-6; 7 bases agree with TRBD1. Per germline, CDR1 MNHNS and CDR2 SASEGT. This CDR3 is built from 14 residues. V shed 4 bases and J 8 bases; nucleotides not matched to a gene: 5. In DNA, the CDR3 is TGTGCCAGCAGTGCCCGGACAGGCGATTCACCCCTCCACTTT. Translated: CASSARTGDSPLHF.